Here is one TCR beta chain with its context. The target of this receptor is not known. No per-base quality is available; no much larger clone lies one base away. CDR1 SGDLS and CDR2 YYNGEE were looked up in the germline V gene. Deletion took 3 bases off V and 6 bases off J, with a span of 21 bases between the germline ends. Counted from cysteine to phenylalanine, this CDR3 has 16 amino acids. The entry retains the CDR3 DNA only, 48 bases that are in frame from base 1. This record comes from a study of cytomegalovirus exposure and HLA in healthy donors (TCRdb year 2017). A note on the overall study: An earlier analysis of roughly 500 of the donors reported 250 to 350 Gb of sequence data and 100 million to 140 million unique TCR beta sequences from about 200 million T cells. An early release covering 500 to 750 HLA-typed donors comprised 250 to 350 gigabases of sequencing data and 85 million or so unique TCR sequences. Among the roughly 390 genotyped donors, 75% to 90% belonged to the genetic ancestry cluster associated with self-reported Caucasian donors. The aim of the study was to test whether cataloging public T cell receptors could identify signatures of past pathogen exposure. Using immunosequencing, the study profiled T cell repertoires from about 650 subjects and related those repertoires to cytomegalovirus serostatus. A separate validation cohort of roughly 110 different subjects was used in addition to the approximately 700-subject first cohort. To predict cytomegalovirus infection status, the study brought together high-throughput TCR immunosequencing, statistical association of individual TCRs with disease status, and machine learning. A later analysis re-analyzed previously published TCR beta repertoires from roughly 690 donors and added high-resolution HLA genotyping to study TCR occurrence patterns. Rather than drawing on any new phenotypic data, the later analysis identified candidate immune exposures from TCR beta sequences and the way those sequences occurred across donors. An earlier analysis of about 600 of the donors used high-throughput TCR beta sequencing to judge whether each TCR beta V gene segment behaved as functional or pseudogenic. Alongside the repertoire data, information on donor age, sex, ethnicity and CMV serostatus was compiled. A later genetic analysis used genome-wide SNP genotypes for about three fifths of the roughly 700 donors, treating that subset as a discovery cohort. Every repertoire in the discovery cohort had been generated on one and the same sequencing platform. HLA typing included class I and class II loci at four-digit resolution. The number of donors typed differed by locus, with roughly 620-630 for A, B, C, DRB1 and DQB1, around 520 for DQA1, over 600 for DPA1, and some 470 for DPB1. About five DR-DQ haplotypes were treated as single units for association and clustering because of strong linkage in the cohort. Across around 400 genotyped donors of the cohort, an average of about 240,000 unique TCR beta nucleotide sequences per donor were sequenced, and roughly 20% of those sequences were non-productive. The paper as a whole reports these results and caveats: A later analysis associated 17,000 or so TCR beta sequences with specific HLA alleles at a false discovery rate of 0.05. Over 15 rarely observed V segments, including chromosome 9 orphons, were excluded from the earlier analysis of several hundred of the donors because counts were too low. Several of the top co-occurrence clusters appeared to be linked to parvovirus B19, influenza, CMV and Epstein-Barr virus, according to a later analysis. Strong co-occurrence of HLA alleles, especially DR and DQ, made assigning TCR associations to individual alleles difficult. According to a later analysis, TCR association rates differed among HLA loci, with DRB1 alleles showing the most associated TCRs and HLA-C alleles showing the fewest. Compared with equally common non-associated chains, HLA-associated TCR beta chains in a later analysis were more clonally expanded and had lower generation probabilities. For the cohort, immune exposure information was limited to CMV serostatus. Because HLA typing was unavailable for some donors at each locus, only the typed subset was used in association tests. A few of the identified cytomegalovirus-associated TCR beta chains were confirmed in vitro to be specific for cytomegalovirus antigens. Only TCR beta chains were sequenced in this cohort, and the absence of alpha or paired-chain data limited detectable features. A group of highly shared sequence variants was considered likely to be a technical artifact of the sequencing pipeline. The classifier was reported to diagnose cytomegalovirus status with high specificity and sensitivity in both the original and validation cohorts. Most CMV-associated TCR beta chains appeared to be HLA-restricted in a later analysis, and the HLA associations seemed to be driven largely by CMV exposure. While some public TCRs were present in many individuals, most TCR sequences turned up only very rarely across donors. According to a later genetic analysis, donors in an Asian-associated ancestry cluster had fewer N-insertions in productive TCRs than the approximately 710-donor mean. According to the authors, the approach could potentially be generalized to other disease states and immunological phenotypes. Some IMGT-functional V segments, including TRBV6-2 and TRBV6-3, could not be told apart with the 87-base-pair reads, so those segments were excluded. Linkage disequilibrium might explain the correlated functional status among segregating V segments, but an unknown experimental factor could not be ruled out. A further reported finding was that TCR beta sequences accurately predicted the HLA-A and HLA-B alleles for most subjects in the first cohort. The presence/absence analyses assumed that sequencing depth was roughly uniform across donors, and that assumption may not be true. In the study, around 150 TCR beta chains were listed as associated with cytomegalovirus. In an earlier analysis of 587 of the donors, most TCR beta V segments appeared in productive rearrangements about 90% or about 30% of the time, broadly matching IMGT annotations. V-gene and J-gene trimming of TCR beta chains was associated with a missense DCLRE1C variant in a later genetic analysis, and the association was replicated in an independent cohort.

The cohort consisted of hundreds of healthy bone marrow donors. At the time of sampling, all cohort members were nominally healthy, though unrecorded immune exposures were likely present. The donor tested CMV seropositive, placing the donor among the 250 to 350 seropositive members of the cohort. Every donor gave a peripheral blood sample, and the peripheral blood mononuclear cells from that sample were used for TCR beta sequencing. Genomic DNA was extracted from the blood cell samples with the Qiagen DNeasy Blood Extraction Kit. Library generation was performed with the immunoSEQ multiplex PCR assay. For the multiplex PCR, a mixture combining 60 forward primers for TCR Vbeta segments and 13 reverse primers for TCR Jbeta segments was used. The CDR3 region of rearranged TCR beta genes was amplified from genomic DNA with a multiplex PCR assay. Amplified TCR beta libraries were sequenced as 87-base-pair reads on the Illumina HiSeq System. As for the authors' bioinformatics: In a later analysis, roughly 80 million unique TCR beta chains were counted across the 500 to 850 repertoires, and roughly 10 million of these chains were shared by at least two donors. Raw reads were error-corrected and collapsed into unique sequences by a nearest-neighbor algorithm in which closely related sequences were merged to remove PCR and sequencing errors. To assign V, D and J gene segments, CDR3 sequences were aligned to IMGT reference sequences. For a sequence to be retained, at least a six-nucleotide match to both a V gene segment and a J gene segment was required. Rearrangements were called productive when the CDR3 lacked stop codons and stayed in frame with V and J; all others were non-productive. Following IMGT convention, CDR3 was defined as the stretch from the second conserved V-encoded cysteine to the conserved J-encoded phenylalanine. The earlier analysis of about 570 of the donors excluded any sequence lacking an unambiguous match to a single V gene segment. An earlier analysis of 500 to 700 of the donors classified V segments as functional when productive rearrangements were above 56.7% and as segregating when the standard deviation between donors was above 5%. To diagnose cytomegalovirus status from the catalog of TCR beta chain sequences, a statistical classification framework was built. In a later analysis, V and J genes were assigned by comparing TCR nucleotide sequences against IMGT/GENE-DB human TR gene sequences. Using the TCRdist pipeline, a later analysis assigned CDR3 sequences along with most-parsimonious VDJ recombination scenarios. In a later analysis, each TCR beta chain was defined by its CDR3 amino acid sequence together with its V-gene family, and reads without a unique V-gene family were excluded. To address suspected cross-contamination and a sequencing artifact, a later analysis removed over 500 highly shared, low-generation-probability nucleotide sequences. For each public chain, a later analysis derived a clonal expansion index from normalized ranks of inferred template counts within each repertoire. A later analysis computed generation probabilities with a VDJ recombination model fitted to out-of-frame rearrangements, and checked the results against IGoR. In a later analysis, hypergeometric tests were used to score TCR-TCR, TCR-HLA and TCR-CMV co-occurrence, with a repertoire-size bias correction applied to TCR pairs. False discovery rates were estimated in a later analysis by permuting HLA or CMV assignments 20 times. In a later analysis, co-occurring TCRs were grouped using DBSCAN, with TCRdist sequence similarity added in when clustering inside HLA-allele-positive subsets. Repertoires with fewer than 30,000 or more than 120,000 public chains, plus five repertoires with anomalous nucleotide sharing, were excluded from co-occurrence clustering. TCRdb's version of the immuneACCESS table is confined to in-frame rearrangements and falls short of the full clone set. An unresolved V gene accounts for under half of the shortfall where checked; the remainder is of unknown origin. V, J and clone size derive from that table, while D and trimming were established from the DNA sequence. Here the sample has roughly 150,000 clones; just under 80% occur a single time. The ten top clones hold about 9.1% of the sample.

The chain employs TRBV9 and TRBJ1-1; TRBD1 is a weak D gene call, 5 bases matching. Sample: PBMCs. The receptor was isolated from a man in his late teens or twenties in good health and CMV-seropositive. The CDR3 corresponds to CASSGRGGGGLAEAFF. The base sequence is TGTGCCAGCAGCGGAAGAGGTGGGGGAGGTTTGGCTGAAGCTTTCTTT.